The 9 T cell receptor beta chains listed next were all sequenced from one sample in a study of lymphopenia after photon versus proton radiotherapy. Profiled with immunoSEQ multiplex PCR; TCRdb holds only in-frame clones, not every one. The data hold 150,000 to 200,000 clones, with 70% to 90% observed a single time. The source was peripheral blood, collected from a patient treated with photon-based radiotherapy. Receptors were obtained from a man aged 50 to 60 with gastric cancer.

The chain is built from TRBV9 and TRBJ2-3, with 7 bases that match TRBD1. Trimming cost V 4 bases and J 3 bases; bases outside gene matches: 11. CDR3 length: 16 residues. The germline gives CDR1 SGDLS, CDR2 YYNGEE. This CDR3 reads CASSRFVGQATDTQYF. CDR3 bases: TGTGCCAGCAGCCGCTTTGTTGGACAGGCAACAGATACGCAGTATTTT.

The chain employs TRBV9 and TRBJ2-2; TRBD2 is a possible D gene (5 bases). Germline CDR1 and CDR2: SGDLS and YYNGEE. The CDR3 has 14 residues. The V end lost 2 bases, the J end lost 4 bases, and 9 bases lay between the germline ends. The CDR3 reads CASSVTSFTGELFF. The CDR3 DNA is TGTGCCAGCAGCGTCACTAGTTTCACCGGGGAGCTGTTTTTT.

CDR3 amino acids: CSVGYLGSSLGNTEAFF. CDR3 nucleotide sequence: TGCAGCGTTGGTTACCTGGGCAGTTCACTTGGGAACACTGAAGCTTTCTTT. The J gene is TRBJ1-1, the V gene TRBV29-1; no clear D. The V gene's germline CDR1 is SQVTM and CDR2 ANQGSEA. V lost 4 bases and J lost 1, with 22 bases in between. The length of the CDR3 is 17 residues.

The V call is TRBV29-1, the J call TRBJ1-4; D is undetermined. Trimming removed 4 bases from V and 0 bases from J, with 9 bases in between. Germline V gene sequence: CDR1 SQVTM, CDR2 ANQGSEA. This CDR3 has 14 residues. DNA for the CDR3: TGCAGCGTTGGAGGAGCTGCAACTAATGAAAAACTGTTTTTT. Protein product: CSVGGAATNEKLFF.

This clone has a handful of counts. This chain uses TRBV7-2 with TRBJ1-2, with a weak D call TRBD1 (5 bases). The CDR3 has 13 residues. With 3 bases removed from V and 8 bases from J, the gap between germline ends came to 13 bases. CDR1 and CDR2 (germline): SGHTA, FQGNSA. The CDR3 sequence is CASSFSGLKGYTF. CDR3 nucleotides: TGTGCCAGCAGCTTTTCGGGACTTAAGGGCTACACCTTC.

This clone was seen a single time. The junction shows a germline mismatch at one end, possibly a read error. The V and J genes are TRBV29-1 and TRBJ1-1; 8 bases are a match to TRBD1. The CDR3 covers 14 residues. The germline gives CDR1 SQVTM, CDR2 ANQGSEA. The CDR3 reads CSVDQGAMNAEAFF. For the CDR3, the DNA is TGCAGCGTAGACCAGGGGGCAATGAACGCTGAAGCTTTCTTT.

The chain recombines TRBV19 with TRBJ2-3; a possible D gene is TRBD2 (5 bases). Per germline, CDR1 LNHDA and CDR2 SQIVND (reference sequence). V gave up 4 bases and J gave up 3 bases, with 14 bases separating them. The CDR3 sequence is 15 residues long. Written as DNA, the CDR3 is TGTGCCAGTAGTACCGGCGCCGGAGGTACAGATACGCAGTATTTT. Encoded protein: CASSTGAGGTDTQYF. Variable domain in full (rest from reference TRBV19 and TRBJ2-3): DGGITQSPKYLFRKEGQNVTLSCEQNLNHDAMYWYRQDPGQGLRLIYYSQIVNDFQKGDIAEGYSVSREKKESFPLTVTSAQKNPTAFYLCASSTGAGGTDTQYFGPGTRLTVL.

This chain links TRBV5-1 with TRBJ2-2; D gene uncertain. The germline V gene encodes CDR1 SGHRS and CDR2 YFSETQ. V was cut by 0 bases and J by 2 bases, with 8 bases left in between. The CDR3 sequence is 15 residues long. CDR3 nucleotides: TGCGCCAGCAGCTTGGGAGACATTAACACCGGGGAGCTGTTTTTT. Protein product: CASSLGDINTGELFF.

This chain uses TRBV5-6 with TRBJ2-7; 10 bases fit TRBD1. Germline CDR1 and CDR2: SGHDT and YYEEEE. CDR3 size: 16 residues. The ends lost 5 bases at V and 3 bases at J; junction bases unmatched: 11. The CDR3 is CASSPNPGTGVYEQYF. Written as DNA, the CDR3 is TGTGCCAGCAGTCCCAACCCCGGGACAGGGGTCTACGAGCAGTACTTC. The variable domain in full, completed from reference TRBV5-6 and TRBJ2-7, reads DAGVTQSPTHLIKTRGQQVTLRCSPKSGHDTVSWYQQALGQGPQFIFQYYEEEERQRGNFPDRFSGHQFPNYSSELNVNALLLGDSALYLCASSPNPGTGVYEQYFGPGTRLTVT.